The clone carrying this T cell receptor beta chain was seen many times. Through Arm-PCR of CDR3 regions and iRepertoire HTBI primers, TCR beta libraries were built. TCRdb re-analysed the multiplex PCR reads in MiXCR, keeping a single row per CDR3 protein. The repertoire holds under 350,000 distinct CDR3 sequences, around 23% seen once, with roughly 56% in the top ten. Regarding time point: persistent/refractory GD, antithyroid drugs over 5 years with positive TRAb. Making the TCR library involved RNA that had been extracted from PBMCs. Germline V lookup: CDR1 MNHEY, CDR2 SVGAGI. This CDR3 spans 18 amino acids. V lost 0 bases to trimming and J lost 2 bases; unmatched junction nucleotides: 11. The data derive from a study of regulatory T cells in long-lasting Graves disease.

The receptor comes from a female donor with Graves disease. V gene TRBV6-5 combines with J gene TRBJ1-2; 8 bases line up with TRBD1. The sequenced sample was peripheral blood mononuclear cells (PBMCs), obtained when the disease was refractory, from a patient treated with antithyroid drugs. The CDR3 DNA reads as TGTGCCAGCAGTTACTCTGAATTTGACAGGGGCCACAACTATGGCTACACCTTC. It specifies CASSYSEFDRGHNYGYTF.